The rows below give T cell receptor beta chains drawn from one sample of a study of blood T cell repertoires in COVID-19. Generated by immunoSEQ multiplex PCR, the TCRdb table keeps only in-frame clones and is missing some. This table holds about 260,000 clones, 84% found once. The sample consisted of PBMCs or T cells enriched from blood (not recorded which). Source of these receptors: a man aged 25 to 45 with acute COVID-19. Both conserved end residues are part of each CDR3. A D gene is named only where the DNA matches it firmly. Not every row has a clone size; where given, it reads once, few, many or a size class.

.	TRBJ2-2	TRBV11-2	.	TGTGCCAGCAGCTTTAGCTCTTACGACACCGGGGAGCTGTTTTTT	CASSFSSYDTGELFF
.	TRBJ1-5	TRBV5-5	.	TGTGCCAGCAGCTTGCCAGGTAATCAGCCCCAGCATTTT	CASSLPGNQPQHF
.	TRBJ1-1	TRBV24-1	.	TGTGCCACCGGGGGAGGGCCGAACACTGAAGCTTTCTTT	CATGGGPNTEAFF
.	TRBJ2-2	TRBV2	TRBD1	TGTGCCAGCATTAGACAGGGCACGAACACCGGGGAGCTGTTTTTT	CASIRQGTNTGELFF
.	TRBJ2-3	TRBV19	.	TGTGCCAGTAGTATGGCGGGGAACACAGATACGCAGTATTTT	CASSMAGNTDTQYF
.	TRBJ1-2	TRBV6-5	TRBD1	TGTGCCAGCGAGGGGACAGCCGATAACTATGGCTACACCTTC	CASEGTADNYGYTF
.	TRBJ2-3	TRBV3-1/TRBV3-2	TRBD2	TGTGCCAGCAGCCAAGCAGCGGGAGGGGGCACAGATACGCAGTATTTT	CASSQAAGGGTDTQYF
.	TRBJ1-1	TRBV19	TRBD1	TGTGCGGGGGGACAGCCGGCTTTCTTT	CAGGQPAFF
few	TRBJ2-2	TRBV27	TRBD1	TGTGCCAGCAGTTTATCGGTGGCGGGGACAGGGAACACCGGGGAGCTGTTTTTT	CASSLSVAGTGNTGELFF
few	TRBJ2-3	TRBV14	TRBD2	TGTGCCAGCAGCCCGACTAGCGGCGCAGATACGCAGTATTTT	CASSPTSGADTQYF
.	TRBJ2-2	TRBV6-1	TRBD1	TGTGCCAGCAGTGAAACAGGGGGGCCCTTTGGCGGGGAGCTGTTTTTT	CASSETGGPFGGELFF
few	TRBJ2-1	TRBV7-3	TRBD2	TGTGCCAGCAGCCCGACTAGCGGGAGGGGTGAGCAGTTCTTC	CASSPTSGRGEQFF
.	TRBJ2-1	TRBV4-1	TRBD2	TGCGCCAGCAGCCAAGTGGCTAGCGGGGTGGGTGTCTATGAGCAGTTCTTC	CASSQVASGVGVYEQFF
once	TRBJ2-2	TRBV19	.	TGTGCCAGTAGTTTCGGGCGGGGAGAGGGGGAGCTGTTTTTT	CASSFGRGEGELFF
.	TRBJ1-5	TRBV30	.	TGTGCCTGGAGCCCTGGCAATCAGCCCCAGCATTTT	CAWSPGNQPQHF
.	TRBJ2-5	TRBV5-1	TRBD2	TGTGCCAGCAGCCTGCGGACTAGCGCAGGGGAGACCCAGTACTTC	CASSLRTSAGETQYF
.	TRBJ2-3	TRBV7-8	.	TGTGCCAGCAGCCCCCCTAACCCCGGTGCGCAGTATTTT	CASSPPNPGAQYF